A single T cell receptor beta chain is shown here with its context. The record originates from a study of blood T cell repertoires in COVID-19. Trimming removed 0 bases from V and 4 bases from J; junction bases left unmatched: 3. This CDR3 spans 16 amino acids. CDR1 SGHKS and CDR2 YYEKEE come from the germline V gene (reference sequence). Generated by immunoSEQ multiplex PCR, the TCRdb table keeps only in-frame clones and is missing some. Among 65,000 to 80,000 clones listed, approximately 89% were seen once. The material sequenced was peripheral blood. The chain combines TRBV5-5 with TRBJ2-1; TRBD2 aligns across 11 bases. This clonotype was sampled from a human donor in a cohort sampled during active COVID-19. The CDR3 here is CASSLVLAGGYNEQFF. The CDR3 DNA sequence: TGTGCCAGCAGCTTGGTTTTAGCGGGGGGGTACAATGAGCAGTTCTTC.